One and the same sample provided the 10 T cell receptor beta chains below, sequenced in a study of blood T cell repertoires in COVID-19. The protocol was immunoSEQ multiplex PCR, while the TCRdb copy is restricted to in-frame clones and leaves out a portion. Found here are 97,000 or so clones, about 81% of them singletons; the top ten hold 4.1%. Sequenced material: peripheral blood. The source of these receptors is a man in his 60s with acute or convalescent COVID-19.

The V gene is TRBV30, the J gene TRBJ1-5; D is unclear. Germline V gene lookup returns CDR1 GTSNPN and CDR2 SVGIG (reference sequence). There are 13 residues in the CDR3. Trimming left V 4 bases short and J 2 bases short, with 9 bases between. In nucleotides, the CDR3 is TGTGCCTGGACTCGTCGGGGCAATCAGCCCCAGCATTTT. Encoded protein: CAWTRRGNQPQHF.

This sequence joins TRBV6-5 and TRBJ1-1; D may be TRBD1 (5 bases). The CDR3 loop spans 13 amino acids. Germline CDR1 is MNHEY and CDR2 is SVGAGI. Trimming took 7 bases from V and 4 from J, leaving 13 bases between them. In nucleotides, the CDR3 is TGTGCCAGCACCACGACGGGGGGCACTGAAGCTTTCTTT. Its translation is CASTTTGGTEAFF.

In DNA form, the CDR3 reads TGTGCCACCAGCACCGACAGGGGGCGAACCCTCCACTTT. Encoded protein: CATSTDRGRTLHF. The chain links TRBV15 to TRBJ1-6; 10 positions match TRBD1. Germline CDR1 LNHNV, CDR2 YYDKDF (reference sequence). This CDR3 is 13 amino acids long. V lost 4 bases, J lost 14 bases, and 5 bases stayed unmatched. Complete variable domain (other parts from reference TRBV15 and TRBJ1-6): DAMVIQNPRYQVTQFGKPVTLSCSQTLNHNVMYWYQQKSSQAPKLLFHYYDKDFNNEADTPDNFQSRRPNTSFCFLDIRSPGLGDTAMYLCATSTDRGRTLHFGNGTRLTVT.

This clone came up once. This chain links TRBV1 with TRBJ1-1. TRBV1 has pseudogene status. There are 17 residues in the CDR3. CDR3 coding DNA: TGCACCAGCAGCCAAGGCTCAGTCAGATTTCGGGACACTGAAGCTTTCTTT. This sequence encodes CTSSQGSVRFRDTEAFF.

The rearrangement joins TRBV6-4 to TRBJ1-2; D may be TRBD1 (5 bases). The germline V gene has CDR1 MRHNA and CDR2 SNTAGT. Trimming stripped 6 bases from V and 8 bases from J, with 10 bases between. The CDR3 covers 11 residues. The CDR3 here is CASRGHTGYTF. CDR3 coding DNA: TGTGCCAGCAGAGGACATACAGGCTACACCTTC.

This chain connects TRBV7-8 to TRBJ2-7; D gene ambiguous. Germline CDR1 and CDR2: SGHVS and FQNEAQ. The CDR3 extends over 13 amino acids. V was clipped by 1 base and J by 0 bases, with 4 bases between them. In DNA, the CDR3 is TGTGCCAGCAGCTTAGATAGCTCCTACGAGCAGTACGTC. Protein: CASSLDSSYEQYV.

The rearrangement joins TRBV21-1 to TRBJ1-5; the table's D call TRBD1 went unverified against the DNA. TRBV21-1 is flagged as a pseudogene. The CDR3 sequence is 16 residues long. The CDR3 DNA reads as TGTGCCAGCAGCAAACACCTGCAGGGAAGCAATCAGCCCCAGCATTTT. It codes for CASSKHLQGSNQPQHF.

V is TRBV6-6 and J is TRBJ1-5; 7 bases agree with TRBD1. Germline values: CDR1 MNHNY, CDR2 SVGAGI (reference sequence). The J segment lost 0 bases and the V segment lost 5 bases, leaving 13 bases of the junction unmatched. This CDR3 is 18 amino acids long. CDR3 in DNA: TGTGCCAGCAGTCCCAGAAGGGGGGACAGTTATAGCAATCAGCCCCAGCATTTT. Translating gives CASSPRRGDSYSNQPQHF.

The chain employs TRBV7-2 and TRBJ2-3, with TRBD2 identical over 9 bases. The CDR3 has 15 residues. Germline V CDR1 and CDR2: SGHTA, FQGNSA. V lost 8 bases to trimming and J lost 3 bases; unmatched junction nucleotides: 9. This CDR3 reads CASGKAGGGTDTQYF. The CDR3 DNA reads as TGTGCCAGCGGCAAAGCGGGAGGTGGAACAGATACGCAGTATTTT. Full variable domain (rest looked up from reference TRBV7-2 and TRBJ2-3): GAGVSQSPSNKVTEKGKDVELRCDPISGHTALYWYRQSLGQGLEFLIYFQGNSAPDKSGLPSDRFSAERTGGSVSTLTIQRTQQEDSAVYLCASGKAGGGTDTQYFGPGTRLTVL.

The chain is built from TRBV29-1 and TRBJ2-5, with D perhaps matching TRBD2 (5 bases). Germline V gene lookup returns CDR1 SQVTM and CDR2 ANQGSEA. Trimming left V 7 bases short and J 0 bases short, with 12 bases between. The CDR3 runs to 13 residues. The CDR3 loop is CSGIGLYQETQYF. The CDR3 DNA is TGCAGCGGCATAGGACTGTACCAAGAGACCCAGTACTTC.